The 30 T cell receptor beta chains below come from one sample, sequenced in a study of blood T cell repertoires in COVID-19. Repertoires were generated with immunoSEQ multiplex PCR, while TCRdb's copy carries only in-frame clones and drops some. The sample shows about 210,000 clones, roughly 90% of them seen only once. Source material: peripheral blood. The receptors here all came from a woman aged 40 to 50 with acute or convalescent COVID-19.

V gene TRBV15 combines with J gene TRBJ2-7; D may be TRBD1 (6 bases). The V and J ends lost 3 bases and 1 base respectively, with 7 bases between them. The CDR3 spans 13 residues. Germline V gives CDR1 LNHNV, CDR2 YYDKDF (reference sequence). CDR3 loop: CATSRTGSYEQYV. CDR3 in DNA: TGTGCCACCAGCAGGACAGGTTCCTACGAGCAGTACGTC.

This clone was found once. The rearrangement links TRBV3-1 (or the pseudogene TRBV3-2) to TRBJ1-2; TRBD1 is a possible D gene (5 bases). The CDR3 runs to 13 residues. The V gene lost 1 base and the J gene lost 6 bases, with 9 bases spanning the gap. Germline-derived CDR1 and CDR2 are LGHDT and YNNKEL (reference sequence). The CDR3 reads CASSQGRGDGYTF. The CDR3 DNA is TGTGCCAGCAGCCAAGGGAGGGGAGATGGCTACACCTTC.

CDR3 residues: CASSQVPPYRDREETNEKLFF. The CDR3 DNA reads as TGTGCCAGCAGCCAAGTCCCACCCTACCGGGACAGGGAAGAAACTAATGAAAAACTGTTTTTT. The chain couples TRBV4-2 to TRBJ1-4; 9 nucleotides match TRBD1. Germline assignment: CDR1 LGHNA and CDR2 YNFKEQ. The ends lost 1 base at V and 1 base at J; junction bases unmatched: 16. This CDR3 has 21 amino acids.

This chain links TRBV5-4 with TRBJ2-4; unclear D gene. Germline CDR1 is SGHNT and CDR2 is YYREEE (reference sequence). CDR3 size: 13 residues. Between the trimmed V and J ends, which lost 4 bases and 6 bases, there was a span of 11 bases. The CDR3 protein is CASSPVEANIQYF. The CDR3 bases are TGTGCCAGCAGCCCCGTTGAGGCAAACATTCAGTACTTC.

The chain uses TRBV25-1 and TRBJ2-1, with 11 nucleotides matching TRBD2. The junction had 8 bases not matched to a gene; V was cut back by 3 bases and J by 16 bases. Germline V lookup: CDR1 MGHDK, CDR2 SYGVNS. This CDR3 contains 13 residues. The DNA for the CDR3 is TGTGCCAGCAGTGACTCTACTAGCGGGGGAAACTTCTTC. This translates into CASSDSTSGGNFF.

This clone was counted a single time. The chain uses TRBV7-3 and TRBJ2-3, with D possibly matching TRBD2 (7 bases). Trimming took off 2 bases at V and 1 base at J, with 16 bases between the two ends. CDR1 and CDR2 (germline): SGHTA, FQGTGA. This CDR3 spans 17 amino acids. CDR3 coding DNA: TGTGCCAGCAGCTTAGGGGCGGCGGGGGCCCGCACAGATACGCAGTATTTT. Translation: CASSLGAAGARTDTQYF.

V is TRBV5-1 and J is TRBJ1-1; D gene uncertain. V lost 0 bases to trimming and J lost 1 base, with 4 bases between them. Germline CDR1 and CDR2: SGHRS and YFSETQ. The CDR3 runs to 13 residues. The CDR3 bases are TGCGCCAGCAGCTTGGGGAGGAACACTGAAGCTTTCTTT. It codes for CASSLGRNTEAFF.

The V and J genes are TRBV2 and TRBJ2-7; no clear D gene. This CDR3 is built from 11 residues. The V end was cut by 4 bases, the J end by 7 bases, with 8 bases between. Germline loops: CDR1 SNHLY, CDR2 FYNNEI. The DNA for the CDR3 is TGTGCCAGCAGTGCGACCAGGGAGCAGTACGTC. Protein sequence: CASSATREQYV.

DNA of the CDR3: TGTGCCAGCAGCACCACTCGGGGTGGTGACTATGGCTACACCTTC. It specifies CASSTTRGGDYGYTF. The chain is built from TRBV7-8 and TRBJ1-2, with unresolved D. The CDR3 loop spans 15 amino acids. Germline CDR1 reads SGHVS; CDR2 reads FQNEAQ. The V and J ends lost 5 bases and 3 bases respectively, with 16 bases between them.

The chain joins TRBV19 to TRBJ2-7; TRBD2 is a possible D gene (6 bases). Trimming took off 5 bases at V and 2 bases at J, with 10 bases between the two ends. The CDR3 is 13 amino acids. Germline values: CDR1 LNHDA, CDR2 SQIVND (reference sequence). Here the CDR3 reads CASSPGLTYEQYV. The CDR3 region has the DNA TGTGCCAGTAGTCCGGGACTGACCTACGAGCAGTACGTC.

V is TRBV24-1 and J is TRBJ1-2; D is perhaps TRBD1 (5 bases). The CDR3 runs to 14 residues. Germline loops: CDR1 KGHDR, CDR2 SFDVKD. Trimming shortened V by 2 bases and J by 2 bases, and 8 bases separated the two germline ends. The CDR3 region is CATSDSGANYGYTF. The CDR3 bases are TGTGCCACCAGTGATTCTGGGGCGAACTATGGCTACACCTTC.

This chain uses TRBV21-1 with TRBJ2-7; the tabulated D call, TRBD2, remains unverified against the DNA. TRBV21-1 is a recognized pseudogene. The length of the CDR3 is 19 residues. The CDR3 is CASSKQVASGGRVSYEQYV. DNA of the CDR3: TGTGCCAGCAGCAAACAGGTGGCTAGCGGGGGAAGGGTCTCCTACGAGCAGTACGTC.

The chain couples TRBV27 to TRBJ2-1; 9 nucleotides line up with TRBD2. Losses at the gene ends were 6 bases for V and 7 bases for J; bases not matched to a gene: 7. This CDR3 is 14 amino acids long. CDR1 MNHEY and CDR2 SMNVEV come from the germline V gene (reference sequence). The CDR3 sequence is CASRSPSGANEQFF. As DNA, the CDR3 is TGTGCCAGCAGATCTCCTAGCGGGGCGAATGAGCAGTTCTTC.

This rearrangement joins TRBV6-5 to TRBJ2-5; D is perhaps TRBD1 (5 bases). The germline gives CDR1 MNHEY, CDR2 SVGAGI. V lost 6 bases and J 7 bases, leaving 15 bases between the germline ends. The CDR3 is 13 residues long. The CDR3 reads CASRPGSMGTQYF. The CDR3 DNA follows: TGTGCCAGCAGGCCAGGGTCGATGGGGACCCAGTACTTC.

The chain has TRBV18 and TRBJ1-6, with TRBD1 as a possible D gene (6 bases). V lost 2 bases and J 5 bases, leaving 13 bases between the germline ends. The germline V gene encodes CDR1 KGHSH and CDR2 LQKENI. The CDR3 runs 16 residues. The CDR3 DNA is TGTGCCAGCTCACCAAATCTGGGGGCAAATAATTCACCCCTCCACTTT. Protein product: CASSPNLGANNSPLHF.

This chain connects TRBV18 to TRBJ2-2; tentatively, D is TRBD1 (6 bases). CDR1 and CDR2 (germline): KGHSH, LQKENI. The V end was cut by 3 bases, the J end by 4 bases, with 21 bases between. CDR3 length: 18 residues. This chain's CDR3 is CASSPIGGSVGATGELFF. The CDR3 DNA reads as TGTGCCAGCTCACCCATTGGGGGCTCCGTGGGAGCCACCGGGGAGCTGTTTTTT.

The V call is TRBV24-1, the J call TRBJ2-3; TRBD2 matches 8 bases. The germline V gene has CDR1 KGHDR and CDR2 SFDVKD. The V gene end was trimmed by 6 bases and the J gene end by 1 base; junction bases not matched to a gene: 11. The CDR3 spans 17 residues. The CDR3 reads CATSLSRGARRTDTQYF. As DNA, the CDR3 is TGTGCCACCAGTCTTTCGCGGGGGGCCCGCCGCACAGATACGCAGTATTTT.

The V and J genes are TRBV6-5 and TRBJ2-3; TRBD2 matches 7 bases. Germline values: CDR1 MNHEY, CDR2 SVGAGI. The CDR3 contains 15 residues. The V segment lost 5 bases and the J segment 5 bases; nucleotides outside the gene matches: 10. The CDR3 DNA reads TGTGCCAGCAGTCCTCGCGGCCTAGCGGTAGATACGCAGTATTTT. Its protein is CASSPRGLAVDTQYF.

This rearrangement joins TRBV24-1 to TRBJ1-1; D is unclear. Germline V gene lookup returns CDR1 KGHDR and CDR2 SFDVKD. The V end was cut by 7 bases, the J end by 1 base, with 9 bases between. This CDR3 region has 13 residues. CDR3 coding DNA: TGTGCCACCAGGGCAGGATCGAACACTGAAGCTTTCTTT. Protein sequence: CATRAGSNTEAFF.

This clone was counted only a few times. The chain couples TRBV5-4 to TRBJ1-2; 9 nucleotides match TRBD1. Germline-derived CDR1 and CDR2 are SGHNT and YYREEE (reference sequence). V dropped 4 bases and J dropped 3; count of bases not matched to a gene: 10. The CDR3 contains 16 residues. CDR3 sequence (DNA): TGTGCCAGCAGCACTGGACAGGGGTATTTGGACTATGGCTACACCTTC. This encodes CASSTGQGYLDYGYTF. Full variable domain (missing parts from reference TRBV5-4 and TRBJ1-2): ETGVTQSPTHLIKTRGQQVTLRCSSQSGHNTVSWYQQALGQGPQFIFQYYREEENGRGNFPPRFSGLQFPNYSSELNVNALELDDSALYLCASSTGQGYLDYGYTFGSGTRLTVV.

The chain combines TRBV11-2 with TRBJ2-2; TRBD1 aligns across 7 bases. The CDR3 has 15 residues. Germline V gene sequence: CDR1 SGHAT, CDR2 FQNNGV. With 5 bases clipped from V and 2 bases from J, the junction kept 5 bases outside the gene matches. The CDR3 here is CASSTWTGNTGELFF. CDR3 coding DNA: TGTGCCAGCAGCACTTGGACAGGCAACACCGGGGAGCTGTTTTTT.

The chain has TRBV4-1 and TRBJ2-2; 7 positions match TRBD2. V trimming: 0 bases; J trimming: 5 bases; junction bases outside the gene matches: 12. The CDR3 is 18 residues long. Germline CDR1 reads MGHRA; CDR2 reads YSYEKL. CDR3 sequence reads: CASSQESSGVSGTGELFF. CDR3 nucleotide sequence: TGCGCCAGCAGCCAAGAATCCAGCGGGGTATCCGGGACCGGGGAGCTGTTTTTT.

This clone was found a few times. The J gene is TRBJ1-1, the V gene TRBV15; D perhaps matches TRBD1 (5 bases). The germline V gene has CDR1 LNHNV and CDR2 YYDKDF (reference sequence). The length of the CDR3 is 14 residues. Trimming pared 5 bases from V and 1 base from J, leaving 11 bases between. The CDR3 is CATSFRGGNTEAFF. DNA for the CDR3: TGTGCCACCAGCTTCCGGGGGGGGAACACTGAAGCTTTCTTT.

The chain employs TRBV9 and TRBJ1-6; unclear D gene. The CDR3 is 15 amino acids. Trimming removed 3 bases from V and 6 bases from J, with 13 bases in between. Germline-derived CDR1 and CDR2 are SGDLS and YYNGEE. The CDR3: CASSAGREPNSPLHF. The CDR3 bases are TGTGCCAGCAGCGCCGGGCGGGAGCCTAATTCACCCCTCCACTTT.

This clone showed up just a few times. This chain connects TRBV7-2 to TRBJ1-1, with 10 bases matching TRBD1. V was clipped by 5 bases and J by 7 bases; unmatched bases: 7. CDR1 and CDR2 from the germline V gene are SGHTA and FQGNSA. This CDR3 has 14 residues. The chain's CDR3 is CASSPDRGRDEAFF. CDR3 in DNA: TGTGCCAGCAGCCCCGACAGGGGGCGGGATGAAGCTTTCTTT.

The chain is built from TRBV5-1 and TRBJ2-2; D gene unclear. This CDR3 is built from 16 residues. The ends were cut back, 0 bases at V and 0 bases at J, with 9 bases in the middle. Germline V lookup: CDR1 SGHRS, CDR2 YFSETQ. The CDR3 region is CASSLEAYANTGELFF. The CDR3 DNA is TGCGCCAGCAGCTTGGAAGCCTACGCGAACACCGGGGAGCTGTTTTTT.

The rearrangement links TRBV11-2 to TRBJ2-3, with D perhaps matching TRBD2 (6 bases). CDR3 length: 15 residues. Trimming took off 5 bases at V and 1 base at J, with 13 bases between the two ends. The germline V gene encodes CDR1 SGHAT and CDR2 FQNNGV. The CDR3 DNA sequence: TGTGCCAGCAGCACCTTAGCGGAGCGCACAGATACGCAGTATTTT. Translated: CASSTLAERTDTQYF.

A remark on this clone: Other DNA sequences from this sample encode an identical CDR3 as well. V and J are TRBV4-1 and TRBJ1-2; 7 bases are shared with TRBD1. CDR1 and CDR2 (germline): MGHRA, YSYEKL. Trimming took 6 bases from V and 2 from J; bases not matched to a gene: 3. The CDR3 runs 13 residues. The CDR3, as DNA: TGCGCCAGCAGTCCACAGGGGAACTATGGCTACACCTTC. It is translated as CASSPQGNYGYTF.

The chain employs TRBV5-4 and TRBJ2-7, with TRBD2 matching over 7 bases. This CDR3 is 15 amino acids long. J lost 6 bases, V lost 0 bases, and 9 bases had no gene match. Germline CDR1 reads SGHNT; CDR2 reads YYREEE (reference sequence). The CDR3 coding sequence is TGTGCCAGCAGCTTGGACGGCCAAGGGAGGGCCGAGCAGTACGTC. This translates into CASSLDGQGRAEQYV.

This chain connects TRBV10-1 to TRBJ2-6; the D is unclear. Germline V gene lookup returns CDR1 WNHNN and CDR2 SYGVQD (reference sequence). This CDR3 region has 13 residues. V shed 7 bases and J shed 0 bases, with 4 bases lying between them. The CDR3 protein is CASNISGANVLTF. The CDR3 DNA follows: TGCGCCAGCAACATCTCTGGGGCCAACGTCCTGACTTTC.